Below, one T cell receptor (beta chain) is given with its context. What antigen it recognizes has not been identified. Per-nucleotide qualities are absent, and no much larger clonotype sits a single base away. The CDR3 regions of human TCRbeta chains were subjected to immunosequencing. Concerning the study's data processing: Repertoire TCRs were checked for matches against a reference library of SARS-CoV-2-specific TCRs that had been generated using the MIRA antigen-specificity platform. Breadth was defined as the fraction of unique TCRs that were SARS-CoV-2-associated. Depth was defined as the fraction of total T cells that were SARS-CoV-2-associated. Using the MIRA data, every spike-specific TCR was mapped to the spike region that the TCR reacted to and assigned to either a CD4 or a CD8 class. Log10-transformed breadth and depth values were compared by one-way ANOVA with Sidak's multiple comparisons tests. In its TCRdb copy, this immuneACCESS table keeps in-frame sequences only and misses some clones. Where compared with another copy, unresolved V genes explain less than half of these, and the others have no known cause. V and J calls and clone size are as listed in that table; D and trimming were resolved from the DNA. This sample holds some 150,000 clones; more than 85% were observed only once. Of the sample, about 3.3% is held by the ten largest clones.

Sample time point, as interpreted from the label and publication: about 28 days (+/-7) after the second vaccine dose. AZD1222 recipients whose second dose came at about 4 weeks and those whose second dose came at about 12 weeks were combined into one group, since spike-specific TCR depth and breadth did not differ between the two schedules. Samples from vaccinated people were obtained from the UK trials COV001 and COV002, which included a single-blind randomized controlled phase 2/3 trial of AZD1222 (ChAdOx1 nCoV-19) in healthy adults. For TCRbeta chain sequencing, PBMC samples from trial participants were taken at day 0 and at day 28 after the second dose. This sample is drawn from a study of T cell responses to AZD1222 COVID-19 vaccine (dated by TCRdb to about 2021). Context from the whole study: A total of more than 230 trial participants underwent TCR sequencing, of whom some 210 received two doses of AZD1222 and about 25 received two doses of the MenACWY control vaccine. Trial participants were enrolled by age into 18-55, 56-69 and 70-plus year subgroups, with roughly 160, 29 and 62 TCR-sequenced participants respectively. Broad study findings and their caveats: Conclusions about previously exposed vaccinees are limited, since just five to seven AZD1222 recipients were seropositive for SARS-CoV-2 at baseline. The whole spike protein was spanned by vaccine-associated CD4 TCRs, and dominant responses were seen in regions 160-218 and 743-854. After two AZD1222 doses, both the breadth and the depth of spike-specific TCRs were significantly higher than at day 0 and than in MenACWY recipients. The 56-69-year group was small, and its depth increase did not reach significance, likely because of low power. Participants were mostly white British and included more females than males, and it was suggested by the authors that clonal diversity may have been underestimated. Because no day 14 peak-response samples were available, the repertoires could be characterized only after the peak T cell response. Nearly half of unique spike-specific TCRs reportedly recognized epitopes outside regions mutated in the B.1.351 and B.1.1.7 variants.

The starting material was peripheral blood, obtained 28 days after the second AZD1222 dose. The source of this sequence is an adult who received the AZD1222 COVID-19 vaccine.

The bases are TGTGCCAGCAGTGAGGGACTAGCGGGGATAGATACGCAGTATTTT. This yields the protein CASSEGLAGIDTQYF. The sequence is built from TRBV2 and TRBJ2-3, and TRBD2 matches 13 of the central bases. CDR1 and CDR2 were assigned from the germline V gene as SNHLY and FYNNEI. Here V drops 3 bases and J drops 5 bases, and the junction holds 2 bases not matched to any gene. Counted from cysteine to phenylalanine, this CDR3 has 15 amino acids. Just the 45-base CDR3 DNA is kept, in frame starting at base 1.